This T cell receptor beta chain is from a study of OX40 agonist ivuxolimab in advanced cancers. Study background: Participants could have had prior anti-PD-1, anti-PD-L1 or anti-CTLA-4 therapy, and around 40% had some. Points from the study as a whole: Circulating CD4+ and CD8+ T cells showed clonal expansion by week 6 at 0.1 to 3.0 mg/kg.

Remarks on this clone: What it binds is not known.

This CDR3 comprises 15 residues. V lost 1 base and J lost 0, with 9 bases in between. Germline-derived CDR1 and CDR2 are SGHAT and FQNNGV. Assay: immunoSEQ multiplex PCR; the TCRdb copy retains only in-frame clones and omits some. This table holds 85,000 to 100,000 clones, roughly 94% found once. The rearrangement links TRBV11-2 to TRBJ1-2; D is undetermined. This receptor was identified in an adult with an advanced solid tumor such as melanoma, head and neck, liver or kidney cancer. This material consisted of CD4+ or CD8+ T cells sorted from blood, taken in a trial of the OX40 agonist ivuxolimab. CDR3 residues: CASSLAGAANYGYTF. In DNA, the CDR3 is TGTGCCAGCAGCTTAGCGGGAGCAGCTAACTATGGCTACACCTTC.